This T cell receptor beta chain was observed in a study of early T cells in non-severe SARS-CoV-2 infection. Background on the study: The study sequenced bulk RNA from unsorted whole blood, with chains unpaired. The study, taken as a whole, reports: VDJdb matching, biased toward anti-spike CD8 responses, missed private and CD4 specificities.

The table lists this clonotype with many counts. What it binds is unknown. Researchers tagged individual cDNA molecules with unique molecular identifiers. From the 5' RACE reads, TCRdb called clonotypes with MiXCR, one entry per CDR3 protein. The data contain tens of thousands of distinct CDR3 sequences, about an eighth of them singletons. V lost 0 bases and J lost 6, with 15 bases in between. The CDR3 has 17 residues. Per germline, CDR1 MNHEY and CDR2 SVGAGI. The source of this sequence is an adult who was a healthcare worker with PCR-confirmed SARS-CoV-2 infection or an uninfected control (not recorded which). Sequencing was done on a sample of whole blood. The rearrangement joins TRBV6-5 to TRBJ1-6; D perhaps matches TRBD1 (5 bases). CDR3: CASSYSMAGWPNSPLHF. CDR3 sequence (DNA): TGTGCCAGCAGTTACTCGATGGCAGGGTGGCCTAATTCACCCCTCCACTTT.